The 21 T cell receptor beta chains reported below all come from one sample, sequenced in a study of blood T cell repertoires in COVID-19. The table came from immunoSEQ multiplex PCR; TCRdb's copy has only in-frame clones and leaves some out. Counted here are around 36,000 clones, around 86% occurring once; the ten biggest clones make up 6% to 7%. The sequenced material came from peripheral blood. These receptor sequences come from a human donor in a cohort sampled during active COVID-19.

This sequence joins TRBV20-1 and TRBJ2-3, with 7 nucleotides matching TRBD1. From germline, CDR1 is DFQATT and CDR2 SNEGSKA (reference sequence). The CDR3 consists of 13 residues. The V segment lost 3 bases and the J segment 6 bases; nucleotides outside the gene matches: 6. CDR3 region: CSASKTGKDTQYF. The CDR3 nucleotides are TGCAGTGCTAGTAAGACAGGGAAGGATACGCAGTATTTT.

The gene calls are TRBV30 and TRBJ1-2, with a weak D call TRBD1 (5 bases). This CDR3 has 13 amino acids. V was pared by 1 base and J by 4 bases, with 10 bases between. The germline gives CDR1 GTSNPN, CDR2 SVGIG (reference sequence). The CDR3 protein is CAWSDGGVYGYTF. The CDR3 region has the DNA TGTGCCTGGAGTGATGGAGGGGTCTATGGCTACACCTTC.

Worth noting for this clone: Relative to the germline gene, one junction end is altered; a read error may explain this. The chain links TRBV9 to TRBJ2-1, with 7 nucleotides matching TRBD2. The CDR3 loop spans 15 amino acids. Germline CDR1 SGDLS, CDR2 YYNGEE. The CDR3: CATSKAGESYNEQFF. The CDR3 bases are TGTGCCACCAGCAAGGCGGGAGAAAGTTACAATGAGCAGTTCTTC.

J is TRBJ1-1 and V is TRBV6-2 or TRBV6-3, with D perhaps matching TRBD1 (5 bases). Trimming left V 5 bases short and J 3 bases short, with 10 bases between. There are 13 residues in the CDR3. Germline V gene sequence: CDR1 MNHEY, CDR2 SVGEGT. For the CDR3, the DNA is TGTGCCAGCAGTCGACAGAGCTACACTGAAGCTTTCTTT. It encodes CASSRQSYTEAFF.

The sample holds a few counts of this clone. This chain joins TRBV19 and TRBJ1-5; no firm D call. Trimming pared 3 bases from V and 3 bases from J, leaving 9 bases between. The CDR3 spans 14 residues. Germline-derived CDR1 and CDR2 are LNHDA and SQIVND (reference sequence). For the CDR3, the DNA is TGTGCCAGTAGTATCTCGGGATCCAATCAGCCCCAGCATTTT. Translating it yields CASSISGSNQPQHF. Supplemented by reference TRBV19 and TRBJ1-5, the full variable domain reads DGGITQSPKYLFRKEGQNVTLSCEQNLNHDAMYWYRQDPGQGLRLIYYSQIVNDFQKGDIAEGYSVSREKKESFPLTVTSAQKNPTAFYLCASSISGSNQPQHFGDGTRLSIL.

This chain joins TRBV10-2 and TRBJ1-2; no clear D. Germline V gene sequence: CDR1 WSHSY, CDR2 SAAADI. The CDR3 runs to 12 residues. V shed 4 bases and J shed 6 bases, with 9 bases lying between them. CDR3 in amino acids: CASSVLGDGYTF. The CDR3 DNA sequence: TGCGCCAGCAGTGTTTTGGGAGATGGCTACACCTTC.

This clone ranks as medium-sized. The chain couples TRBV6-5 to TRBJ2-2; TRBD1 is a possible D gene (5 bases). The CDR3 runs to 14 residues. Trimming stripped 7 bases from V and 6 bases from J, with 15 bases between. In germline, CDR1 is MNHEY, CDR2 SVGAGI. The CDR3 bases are TGTGCCAGCAATAGCAGGGCAAGGGCCGGGGAGCTGTTTTTT. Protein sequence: CASNSRARAGELFF.

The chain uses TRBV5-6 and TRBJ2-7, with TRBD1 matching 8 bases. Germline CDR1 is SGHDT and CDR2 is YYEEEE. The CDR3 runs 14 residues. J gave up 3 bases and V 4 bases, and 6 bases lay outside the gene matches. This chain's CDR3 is CASSGDRGLYEQYF. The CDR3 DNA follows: TGTGCCAGCAGCGGCGACAGGGGCCTCTACGAGCAGTACTTC.

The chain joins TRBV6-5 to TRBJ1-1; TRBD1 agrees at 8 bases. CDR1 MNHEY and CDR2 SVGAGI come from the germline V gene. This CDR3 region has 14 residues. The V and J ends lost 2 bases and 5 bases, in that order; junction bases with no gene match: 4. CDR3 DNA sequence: TGTGCCAGCAGTTACGGACAGGGAGATACTGAAGCTTTCTTT. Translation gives CASSYGQGDTEAFF.

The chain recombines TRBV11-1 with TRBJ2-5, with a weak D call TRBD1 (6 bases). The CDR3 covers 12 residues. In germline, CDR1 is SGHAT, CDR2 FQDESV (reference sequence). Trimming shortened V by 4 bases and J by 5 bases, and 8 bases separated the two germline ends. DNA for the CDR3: TGTGCCAGCAGCTCCGACAGGGAGACCCAGTACTTC. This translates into CASSSDRETQYF.

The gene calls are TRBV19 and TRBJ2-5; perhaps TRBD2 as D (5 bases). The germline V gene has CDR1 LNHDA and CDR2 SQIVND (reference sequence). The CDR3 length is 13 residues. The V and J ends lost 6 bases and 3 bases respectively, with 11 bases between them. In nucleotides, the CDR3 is TGTGCCAGTAGCCGAGCAGCGGAAGAGACCCAGTACTTC. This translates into CASSRAAEETQYF.

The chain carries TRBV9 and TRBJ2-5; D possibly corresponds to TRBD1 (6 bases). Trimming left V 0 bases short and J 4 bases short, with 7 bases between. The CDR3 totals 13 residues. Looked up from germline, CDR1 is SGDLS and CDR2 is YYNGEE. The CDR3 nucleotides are TGTGCCAGCAGCGTAGCCAGGGGAGAGACCCAGTACTTC. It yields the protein CASSVARGETQYF.

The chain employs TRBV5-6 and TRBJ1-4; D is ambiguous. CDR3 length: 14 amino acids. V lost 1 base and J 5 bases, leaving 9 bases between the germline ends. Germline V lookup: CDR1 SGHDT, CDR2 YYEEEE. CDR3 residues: CASSLKSRNEKLFF. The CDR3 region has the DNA TGTGCCAGCAGCTTGAAGTCGAGAAATGAAAAACTGTTTTTT.

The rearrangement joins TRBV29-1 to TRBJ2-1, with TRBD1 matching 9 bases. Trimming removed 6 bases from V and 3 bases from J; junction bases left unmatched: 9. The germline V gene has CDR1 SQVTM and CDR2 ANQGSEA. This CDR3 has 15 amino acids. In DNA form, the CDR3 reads TGCAGCGTAGGACCACAGGGGGCTTACTACAATGAGCAGTTCTTC. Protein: CSVGPQGAYYNEQFF.

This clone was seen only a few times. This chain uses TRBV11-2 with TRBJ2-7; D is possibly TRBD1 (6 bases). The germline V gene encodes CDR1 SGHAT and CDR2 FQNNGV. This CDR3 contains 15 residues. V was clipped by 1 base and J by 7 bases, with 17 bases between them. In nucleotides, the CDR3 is TGTGCCAGCAGCTTAGTCGGGACACGCTGGAGTGAGCAGTACTTC. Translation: CASSLVGTRWSEQYF.

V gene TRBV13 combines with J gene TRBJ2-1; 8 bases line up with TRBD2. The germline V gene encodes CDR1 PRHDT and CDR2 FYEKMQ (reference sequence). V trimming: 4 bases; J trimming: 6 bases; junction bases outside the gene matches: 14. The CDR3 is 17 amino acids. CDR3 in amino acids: CASSSHGGAGALNEQFF. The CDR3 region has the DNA TGTGCCAGCAGCTCACACGGGGGGGCGGGGGCCCTCAATGAGCAGTTCTTC.

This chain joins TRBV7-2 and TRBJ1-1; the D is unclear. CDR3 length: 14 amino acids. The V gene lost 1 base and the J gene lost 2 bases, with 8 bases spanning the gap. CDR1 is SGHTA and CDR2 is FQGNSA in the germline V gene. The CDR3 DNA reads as TGTGCCAGCAGCTTAGGACTAGGTAACACTGAAGCTTTCTTT. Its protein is CASSLGLGNTEAFF.

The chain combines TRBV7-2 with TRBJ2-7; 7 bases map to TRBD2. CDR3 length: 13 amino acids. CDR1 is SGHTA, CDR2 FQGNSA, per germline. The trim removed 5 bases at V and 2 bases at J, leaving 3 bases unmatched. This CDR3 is CASSQGLPYEQYF. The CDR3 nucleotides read TGTGCCAGCAGCCAGGGACTACCCTACGAGCAGTACTTC.

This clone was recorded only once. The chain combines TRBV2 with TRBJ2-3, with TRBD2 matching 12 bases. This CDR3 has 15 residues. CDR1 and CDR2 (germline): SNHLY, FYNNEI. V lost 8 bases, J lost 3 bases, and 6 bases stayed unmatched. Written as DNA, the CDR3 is TGTGCCAGCGTACTAGCGGGAGGAAGAACAGATACGCAGTATTTT. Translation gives CASVLAGGRTDTQYF.

The CDR3 region has the DNA TGTGCCAGCAGCCAAGATCCAACGGTGGGGACAACCAGCTCCTACGAGCAGTACTTC. This translates into CASSQDPTVGTTSSYEQYF. The V gene is TRBV4-2, the J gene TRBJ2-7; possibly TRBD1 for D (6 bases). This CDR3 spans 19 amino acids. Germline CDR1 LGHNA, CDR2 YNFKEQ. The ends were cut back, 0 bases at V and 0 bases at J, with 21 bases in the middle.

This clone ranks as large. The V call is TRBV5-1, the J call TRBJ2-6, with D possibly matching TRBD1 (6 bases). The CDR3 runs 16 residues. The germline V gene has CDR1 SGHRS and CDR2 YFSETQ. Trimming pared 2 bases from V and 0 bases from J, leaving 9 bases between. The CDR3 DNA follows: TGCGCCAGCAGCTTTGACAGGCCCTCTGGGGCCAACGTCCTGACTTTC. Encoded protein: CASSFDRPSGANVLTF. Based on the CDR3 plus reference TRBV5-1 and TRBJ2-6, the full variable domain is KAGVTQTPRYLIKTRGQQVTLSCSPISGHRSVSWYQQTPGQGLQFLFEYFSETQRNKGNFPGRFSGRQFSNSRSEMNVSTLELGDSALYLCASSFDRPSGANVLTFGAGSRLTVL.